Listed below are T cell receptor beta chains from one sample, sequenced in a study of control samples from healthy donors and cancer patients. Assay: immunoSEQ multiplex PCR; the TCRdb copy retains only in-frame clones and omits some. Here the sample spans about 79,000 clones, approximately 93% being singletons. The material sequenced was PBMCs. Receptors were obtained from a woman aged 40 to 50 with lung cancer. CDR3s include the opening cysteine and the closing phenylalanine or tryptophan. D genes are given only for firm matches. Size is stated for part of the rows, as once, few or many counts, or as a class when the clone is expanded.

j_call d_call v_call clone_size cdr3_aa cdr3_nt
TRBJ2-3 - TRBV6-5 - CASSSWTATDTQYF TGTGCCAGCAGTTCGTGGACAGCCACAGATACGCAGTATTTT
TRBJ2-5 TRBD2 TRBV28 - CASRGRGAYQETQYF TGTGCCAGTAGAGGGCGGGGGGCTTATCAAGAGACCCAGTACTTC
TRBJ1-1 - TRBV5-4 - CASSYPTKQGGSEAFF TGTGCCAGCAGCTATCCTACGAAACAGGGAGGCTCTGAAGCTTTCTTT
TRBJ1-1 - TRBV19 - CASSPYGGGNTEAFF TGTGCCAGTAGTCCCTATGGAGGGGGGAACACTGAAGCTTTCTTT
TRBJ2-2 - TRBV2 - CASSDLPSPRGTGELFF TGTGCCAGCAGTGACCTCCCCAGTCCACGGGGCACCGGGGAGCTGTTTTTT
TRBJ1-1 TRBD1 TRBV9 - CASGPTGGPLNTEAFF TGTGCCAGCGGCCCAACAGGGGGGCCCTTGAACACTGAAGCTTTCTTT
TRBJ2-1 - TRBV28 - CASSLSGSNEQFF TGTGCCAGCAGTTTATCAGGGTCTAATGAGCAGTTCTTC
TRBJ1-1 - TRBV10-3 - CAISDRYTEAFF TGTGCCATCAGTGATAGGTACACTGAAGCTTTCTTT
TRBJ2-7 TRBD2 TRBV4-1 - CASSRGTSGGDYEQYF TGCGCCAGCAGCCGAGGGACTAGCGGGGGGGATTACGAGCAGTACTTC
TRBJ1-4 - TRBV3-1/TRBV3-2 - CASSPPGGSTNEKLFF TGTGCCAGCAGCCCTCCCGGAGGGTCAACTAATGAAAAACTGTTTTTT
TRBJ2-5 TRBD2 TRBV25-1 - CASSPGGETQYF TGTGCCAGCAGTCCGGGGGGGGAGACCCAGTACTTC
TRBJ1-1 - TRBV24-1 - CATSFLGFF TGTGCCACCAGCTTTCTGGGTTTCTTT
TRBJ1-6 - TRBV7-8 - CASSLRGVAYNSPLHF TGTGCCAGCAGCTTAAGGGGCGTGGCCTATAATTCACCCCTCCACTTT
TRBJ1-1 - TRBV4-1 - CASSLAARGTEAFF TGCGCCAGCAGCCTAGCCGCCCGGGGGACTGAAGCTTTCTTT
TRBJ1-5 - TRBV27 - CASSLEYSGGQPQHF TGTGCCAGCAGTTTAGAATACTCCGGGGGTCAGCCCCAGCATTTT
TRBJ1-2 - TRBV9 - CASSVEAGDGYTF TGTGCCAGCAGCGTAGAGGCAGGGGATGGCTACACCTTC
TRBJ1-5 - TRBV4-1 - CASSQAVQHYSNQPQHF TGCGCCAGCAGCCAAGCGGTACAGCATTATAGCAATCAGCCCCAGCATTTT
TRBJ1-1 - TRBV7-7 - CASSRGEYTEAFF TGTGCTAGCAGCCGGGGGGAGTACACTGAAGCTTTCTTT
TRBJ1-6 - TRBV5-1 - CASSPGREGVVNSPLHF TGCGCCAGCAGCCCGGGCCGGGAGGGGGTGGTTAATTCACCCCTCCACTTT
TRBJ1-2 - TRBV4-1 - CASSQVSGKDGYTF TGCGCCAGCAGCCAAGTCTCAGGAAAAGATGGCTACACCTTC
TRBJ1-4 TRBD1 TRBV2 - CASMGGTGGEKLFF TGTGCCAGCATGGGAGGGACAGGAGGAGAAAAACTGTTTTTT
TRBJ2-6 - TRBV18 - CASSRDRPGANVLTF TGTGCCAGCTCCCGCGACAGACCTGGGGCCAACGTCCTGACTTTC
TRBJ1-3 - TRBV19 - CASSLPGRNTIYF TGTGCCAGTAGCCTACCTGGGCGAAACACCATATATTTT
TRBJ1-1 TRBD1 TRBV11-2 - CASSLVLGQEIEAFF TGTGCCAGCAGCTTAGTTCTCGGACAGGAGATTGAAGCTTTCTTT
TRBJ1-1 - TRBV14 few CASSQGWGVTEAFF TGTGCCAGCAGCCAAGGATGGGGGGTGACTGAAGCTTTCTTT
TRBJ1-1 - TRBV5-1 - CASSLALDTEAFF TGCGCCAGCAGCTTGGCCTTGGACACTGAAGCTTTCTTT
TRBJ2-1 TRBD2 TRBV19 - CASRSGRGYNEQFF TGTGCCAGTAGGTCCGGGCGGGGGTACAATGAGCAGTTCTTC
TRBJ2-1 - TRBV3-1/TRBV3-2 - CASSQLGQSVYNEQFF TGTGCCAGCAGCCAGCTCGGACAGTCCGTCTACAATGAGCAGTTCTTC
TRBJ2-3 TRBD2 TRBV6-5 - CASSYSGGVGDTQYF TGTGCCAGCAGTTACTCGGGGGGGGTGGGAGATACGCAGTATTTT
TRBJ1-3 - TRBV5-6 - CASSLAYADTIYF TGTGCCAGCAGCTTGGCCTATGCTGACACCATATATTTT
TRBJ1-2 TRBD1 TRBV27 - CASSRGLGYTF TGTGCCAGCAGCAGGGGGCTTGGCTACACCTTC
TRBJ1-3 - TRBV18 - CASSPVRLTSGNTIYF TGTGCCAGCTCACCCGTCCGACTGACCTCTGGAAACACCATATATTTT
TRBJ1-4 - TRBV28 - CASSLTTGIDEKLFF TGTGCCAGCAGTTTAACTACAGGGATTGATGAAAAACTGTTTTTT
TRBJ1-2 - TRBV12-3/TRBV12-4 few CASSLWGANGYTF TGTGCCAGCAGTTTATGGGGGGCTAACGGCTACACCTTC
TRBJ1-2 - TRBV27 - CASSSTNGYGYTF TGTGCCAGCAGTTCGACCAATGGATACGGCTACACCTTC
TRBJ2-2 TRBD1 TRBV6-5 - CATTAQGAGGELFF TGTGCCACCACCGCCCAGGGGGCTGGCGGGGAGCTGTTTTTT
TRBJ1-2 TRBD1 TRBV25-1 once CASSEDRAKGYTF TGTGCCAGCAGTGAGGACAGGGCCAAAGGCTACACCTTC
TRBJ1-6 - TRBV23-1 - CASTSLVLNNSPLHF TGCGCCAGCACCTCTCTGGTCCTTAATAATTCACCCCTCCACTTT
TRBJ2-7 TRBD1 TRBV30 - CAWSVGDRDLDEQYF TGTGCCTGGAGTGTGGGCGACAGGGATTTGGACGAGCAGTACTTC
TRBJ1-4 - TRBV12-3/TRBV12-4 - CASSLGRELFF TGTGCCAGCAGTTTGGGCCGTGAACTGTTTTTT
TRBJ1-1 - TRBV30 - CAWREQLKATEAFF TGTGCCTGGAGAGAGCAACTGAAAGCCACTGAAGCTTTCTTT
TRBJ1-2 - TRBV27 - CASRQTDSRWNGYTF TGTGCCAGCAGACAAACGGACAGTCGATGGAATGGCTACACCTTC
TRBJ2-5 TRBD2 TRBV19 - CASSLLAGYETQYF TGTGCCAGTAGTCTACTAGCGGGGTATGAGACCCAGTACTTC
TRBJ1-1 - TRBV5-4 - CASSLDGLNTEAFF TGTGCCAGCAGCTTGGACGGACTAAACACTGAAGCTTTCTTT
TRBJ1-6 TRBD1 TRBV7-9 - CASSGGDRRTSYNSPLHF TGTGCCAGCAGCGGGGGGGACAGGCGGACCTCCTATAATTCACCCCTCCACTTT
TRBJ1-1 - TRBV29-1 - CSVEDDSGDSYEAFF TGCAGCGTTGAAGATGATTCCGGGGATAGCTATGAAGCTTTCTTT
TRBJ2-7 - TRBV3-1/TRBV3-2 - CASSRDRSHEQYF TGTGCCAGCAGCCGAGATCGGTCCCACGAGCAGTACTTC
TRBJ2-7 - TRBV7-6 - CASSLESSYEQYF TGTGCCAGCAGCTTGGAGAGCTCCTACGAGCAGTACTTC
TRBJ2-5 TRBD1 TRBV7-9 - CASSSTQQGVGETQYF TGTGCCAGCAGCTCCACCCAACAGGGGGTTGGAGAGACCCAGTACTTC
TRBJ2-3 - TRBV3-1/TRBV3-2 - CASSQAGPDTQYF TGTGCCAGCAGCCAAGCTGGTCCGGATACGCAGTATTTT
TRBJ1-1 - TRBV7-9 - CASSTPRGLNTEAFF TGTGCCAGCAGTACCCCCCGGGGGCTAAACACTGAAGCTTTCTTT
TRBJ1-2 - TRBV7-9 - CASSLHPSEFPMPNYGYTF TGTGCCAGCAGCTTACACCCCAGCGAGTTCCCTATGCCTAACTATGGCTACACCTTC